The 9 T cell receptor beta chains below all came from one sample that was sequenced in a study of blood T cells in healthy people across ages. The authors ran a second PCR of about 6 to 11 cycles using a sample-barcoded 5' primer and a J-beta primer mix. A single record per CDR3 protein comes from TCRdb applying MiXCR to the 5' RACE reads. The sample lists hundreds of thousands of distinct CDR3 sequences, more than 45% occurring once. The sequenced sample consisted of blood. The origin of the receptors is a woman at least 80 years old in good health.

J is TRBJ2-3 and V is TRBV27, with TRBD2 matching 7 bases. The germline V gene has CDR1 MNHEY and CDR2 SMNVEV (reference sequence). The CDR3 runs to 13 residues. V lost 3 bases, J lost 9 bases, and 6 bases stayed unmatched. This CDR3 is CASSFSPGGTQYF. CDR3 nucleotides: TGTGCCAGCAGTTTCTCTCCCGGGGGGACGCAGTATTTT.

This clonotype was seen a handful of times. J is TRBJ2-7 and V is TRBV28, with 9 positions matching TRBD1. Unmatched junction bases numbered 11, after V lost 3 bases and J lost 5 bases. Per the germline V gene, CDR1 is MDHEN and CDR2 is SYDVKM. This CDR3 has 16 amino acids. The CDR3 region is CASSFRYGTGSHEQYF. DNA of the CDR3: TGTGCCAGCAGTTTTCGGTACGGGACAGGGTCCCACGAGCAGTACTTC.

This chain uses TRBV20-1 with TRBJ1-1; a possible D gene is TRBD1 (5 bases). CDR1 is DFQATT, CDR2 SNEGSKA, per germline (reference sequence). The CDR3 is 10 residues long. The CDR3: CSGGYTEAFF. In DNA, the CDR3 is TGCAGCGGGGGGTACACTGAAGCTTTCTTT.

The rearrangement links TRBV6-2 or TRBV6-3 to TRBJ2-3, with unresolved D. The CDR3 length is 13 residues. V lost 2 bases and J lost 3, with 6 bases in between. CDR1 and CDR2 from the germline V gene are MNHEY and SVGEGT. The CDR3 reads CASSYAETDTQYF. The CDR3 bases are TGTGCCAGCAGTTACGCAGAGACAGATACGCAGTATTTT.

The rearrangement links TRBV6-5 to TRBJ1-1; 7 bases map to TRBD1. With V trimmed by 4 bases and J by 0 bases, 20 bases remained unmatched. In germline, CDR1 is MNHEY, CDR2 SVGAGI. CDR3 length: 20 residues. CDR3 amino acids: CASSSESRGGPGGMNTEAFF. DNA of the CDR3: TGTGCCAGCAGTTCCGAGTCCCGAGGGGGCCCGGGGGGTATGAACACTGAAGCTTTCTTT.

This chain joins TRBV20-1 and TRBJ2-7, with a possible D match to TRBD1 (5 bases). V was clipped by 6 bases and J by 3 bases, with 15 bases between them. Germline CDR1 and CDR2: DFQATT and SNEGSKA (reference sequence). This CDR3 region has 13 residues. This chain's CDR3 is CSAPRADNYEQYF. The CDR3 DNA reads TGCAGTGCCCCACGGGCGGACAACTACGAGCAGTACTTC.

CDR3 DNA sequence: TGTGCCACCAGTGATTCCCAAGGGTCTGGAAACACCATATATTTT. Translation gives CATSDSQGSGNTIYF. J is TRBJ1-3 and V is TRBV24-1; no clear D. This CDR3 region has 15 residues. Looked up from germline, CDR1 is KGHDR and CDR2 is SFDVKD. V gave up 2 bases and J gave up 1 base, with 8 bases separating them.

This clonotype occurred once. The chain has TRBV4-2 and TRBJ2-7, with 8 bases fitting TRBD2. TRBJ2-5 explains the end of the DNA better; the J call may be wrong. This CDR3 is 16 amino acids long. Germline CDR1 LGHNA, CDR2 YNFKEQ. The CDR3 sequence is CASSPRGSGREETQYF. CDR3 nucleotide sequence: TGTGCCAGCAGCCCCCGCGGGAGCGGGAGAGAAGAGACCCAGTACTTC.

The chain has TRBV5-1 and TRBJ2-5; 14 bases align to TRBD2. The germline gives CDR1 SGHRS, CDR2 YFSETQ. V shed 0 bases and J 5 bases; nucleotides not matched to a gene: 3. This CDR3 contains 16 residues. The CDR3 is CASSLGLAGGPETQYF. The CDR3 coding sequence is TGCGCCAGCAGCTTGGGACTAGCGGGAGGGCCTGAGACCCAGTACTTC.